The 16 T cell receptor beta chains given below trace back to one sample, sequenced in a study of T cells in Graves' hyperthyroidism and ophthalmopathy. There were TCR beta CDR3 regions amplified from RNA transcripts. TCR CDR3 underwent first-round RT-PCR with the HTBI primer set. TCRdb fed the multiplex PCR reads into MiXCR, producing one record per CDR3 protein. There are some 250,000 distinct CDR3 sequences in the sample; 14% to 15% occur only once, and 13% lies in the top ten. Sequencing was carried out using blood. The origin of the receptors is a woman between 35 and 50 years old with Graves' hyperthyroidism that later progressed to Graves' ophthalmopathy.

This clonotype was observed at least ten times. A single base separates this from a much larger clone, so it may be a read error. Since no conserved phenylalanine or tryptophan closes the CDR3, a read error is the likely cause. The chain links TRBV11-2 to TRBJ2-1, with 12 bases that match TRBD2. The V segment lost 5 bases and the J segment 10 bases; nucleotides outside the gene matches: 9. Germline V lookup: CDR1 SGHAT, CDR2 FQNNGV. The CDR3 runs 15 residues. CDR3 in DNA: TGTGCCAGCAGCCTACAAGGACTAGCGGGACACGAGCAGTTCCTC. Encoded protein: CASSLQGLAGHEQFL.

The rearrangement uses TRBV6-1 and TRBJ2-7; tentatively, D is TRBD2 (6 bases). V lost 6 bases to trimming and J lost 9 bases, with 27 bases between them. Germline lookup yields CDR1 MNHNS and CDR2 SASEGT. The CDR3 consists of 16 residues. The CDR3 spells CASSRLAGRSGDGQYF. Written as DNA, the CDR3 is TGTGCCAGCAGCCGCCTTGCGGGACGGTCGGGGGACGGGCAGTACTTC.

CDR3 in DNA: TGCGCCAGCAGCCCGGGCTTTCAGGTCGGCGTTAGCAATCAGCCCCAGCATTTT. Protein sequence: CASSPGFQVGVSNQPQHF. The chain links TRBV4-1 to TRBJ1-5; D uncertain. The CDR3 has 18 residues. Trimming took 4 bases from V and 0 from J, leaving 19 bases between them. The germline V gene encodes CDR1 MGHRA and CDR2 YSYEKL.

The table lists this clonotype with many counts. The chain is built from TRBV3-1 and TRBJ2-7, with D unresolved. The CDR3 is 12 amino acids. Trimming took 5 bases from V and 4 from J, leaving 9 bases between them. Germline values: CDR1 LGHDT, CDR2 YNNKEL (reference sequence). The CDR3 spells CASSSLGYEQYF. CDR3 coding DNA: TGTGCCAGCAGCTCCCTTGGGTACGAGCAGTACTTC.

There are many counts of this clonotype. The chain joins TRBV6-4 to TRBJ2-2; no clear D gene. Trimming stripped 10 bases from V and 8 bases from J, with 14 bases between. Germline-derived CDR1 and CDR2 are MRHNA and SNTAGT. This CDR3 has 12 residues. The CDR3 bases are TGTGCCACCCTATCCTCAGCGGGGGAGCTGTTTTTT. It yields the protein CATLSSAGELFF.

This clonotype appeared many times. The chain recombines TRBV11-2 with TRBJ2-7; the D gene is possibly TRBD2 (6 bases). This CDR3 spans 15 amino acids. Germline lookup yields CDR1 SGHAT and CDR2 FQNNGV. V dropped 4 bases and J dropped 0 bases, with 13 bases sitting between them. CDR3 protein: CASSSGGASSYEQYF. The CDR3 bases are TGTGCCAGCAGCTCTGGAGGGGCCAGCTCCTACGAGCAGTACTTC.

There are many counts of this clonotype. The J gene is TRBJ2-7, the V gene TRBV3-1, with TRBD1 identical over 7 bases. The J segment lost 4 bases and the V segment lost 1 base, leaving 4 bases of the junction unmatched. This CDR3 spans 14 amino acids. CDR1 and CDR2 (germline): LGHDT, YNNKEL (reference sequence). CDR3 sequence: CASSQVRQGYEQYF. The DNA of the CDR3 is TGTGCCAGCAGCCAAGTGCGACAGGGATACGAGCAGTACTTC.

The chain combines TRBV13 with TRBJ1-1, with a possible D match to TRBD1 (6 bases). Germline V gives CDR1 PRHDT, CDR2 FYEKMQ (reference sequence). The germline V and J ends were trimmed by 3 bases and 7 bases, with 15 bases remaining between them. The CDR3 covers 14 residues. CDR3 in amino acids: CASSFRSGAVEAFF. The CDR3 DNA follows: TGTGCCAGCAGCTTTAGGTCAGGGGCAGTTGAAGCTTTCTTT.

This clonotype turned up a few times. The chain joins TRBV20-1 to TRBJ1-5; D remains ambiguous. Germline lookup yields CDR1 DFQATT and CDR2 SNEGSKA (reference sequence). V was clipped by 3 bases and J by 1 base, with 10 bases between them. This CDR3 comprises 14 residues. The CDR3 reads CSASPPVSNQPQHF. CDR3 nucleotides: TGCAGTGCTAGTCCACCCGTGAGCAATCAGCCCCAGCATTTT.

Note on this clonotype: A junction end diverges from the germline sequence, so it may reflect a read error. This chain connects TRBV9 to TRBJ2-1, with 7 bases aligning to TRBD2. This CDR3 has 18 residues. Germline V lookup: CDR1 SGDLS, CDR2 YYNGEE. DNA of the CDR3: TGTGCCAGCAGCGGAACCCTGGGAGCGGGAAGCTCCTACACTGAGCAGTTCTTC. The encoded protein is CASSGTLGAGSSYTEQFF.

This clonotype was seen many times. The rearrangement links TRBV20-1 to TRBJ2-7; D call uncertain. The CDR3 loop spans 15 amino acids. Germline CDR1 is DFQATT and CDR2 is SNEGSKA (reference sequence). The germline V and J ends were trimmed by 3 bases and 4 bases, with 19 bases remaining between them. Here the CDR3 DNA reads TGCAGTGCTAGGCCTATAGACATCCTCTCTTACGAGCAGTACTTC. It encodes CSARPIDILSYEQYF.

There are many counts of this clonotype. The V gene is TRBV28, the J gene TRBJ1-4; no reliable D call. The CDR3 runs to 18 residues. The V gene lost 2 bases and the J gene lost 0 bases, with 16 bases spanning the gap. Germline V gene lookup returns CDR1 MDHEN and CDR2 SYDVKM. CDR3 sequence (DNA): TGTGCCAGCAGTTTACTTGTTCCCCGCTATGCAACTAATGAAAAACTGTTTTTT. It codes for CASSLLVPRYATNEKLFF.

This clonotype has a count of ten or more. The rearrangement links TRBV2 to TRBJ2-2, with 7 nucleotides matching TRBD2. V lost 4 bases and J lost 4; bases outside the gene matches: 9. This CDR3 comprises 16 residues. Germline V gene lookup returns CDR1 SNHLY and CDR2 FYNNEI. The DNA for the CDR3 is TGTGCCAGCAGTGTTTTGACTAGCACGGGCACCGGGGAGCTGTTTTTT. It codes for CASSVLTSTGTGELFF.

A note on this clonotype: The CDR3 end shows no conserved phenylalanine or tryptophan, and so a read error is likely. The rearrangement uses TRBV2 and TRBJ2-5; the D gene is possibly TRBD1 (5 bases). The CDR3 consists of 13 residues. The V gene lost 6 bases and the J gene lost 4 bases, with 12 bases spanning the gap. Germline loops: CDR1 SNHLY, CDR2 FYNNEI. This CDR3 is CASRGRVRETQYS. CDR3 nucleotide sequence: TGTGCCAGCAGGGGCAGGGTGAGAGAGACCCAGTACTCC.

In regard to this clonotype: A much larger clone lies one base from this, so it may be a read error. The chain couples TRBV6-1 to TRBJ2-6, with 8 bases identical to TRBD2. The CDR3 is 15 residues long. Germline lookup yields CDR1 MNHNS and CDR2 SASEGT. The CDR3 DNA sequence: TGTGCCAGCAGTAGGCTAGCGGGTGGGACCAACGTCCTGACTTTC. Protein: CASSRLAGGTNVLTF.

This clonotype was seen repeatedly, ten times or more. The rearrangement links TRBV20-1 to TRBJ1-4; 8 nucleotides match TRBD1. CDR3 size: 17 residues. V was pared by 5 bases and J by 0 bases, with 11 bases of the junction left unmatched. Germline V gene lookup returns CDR1 DFQATT and CDR2 SNEGSKA (reference sequence). The DNA of the CDR3 is TGCAGTGCTCCCCCCTACAGGGGGTTTGCAACTAATGAAAAACTGTTTTTT. This encodes CSAPPYRGFATNEKLFF.